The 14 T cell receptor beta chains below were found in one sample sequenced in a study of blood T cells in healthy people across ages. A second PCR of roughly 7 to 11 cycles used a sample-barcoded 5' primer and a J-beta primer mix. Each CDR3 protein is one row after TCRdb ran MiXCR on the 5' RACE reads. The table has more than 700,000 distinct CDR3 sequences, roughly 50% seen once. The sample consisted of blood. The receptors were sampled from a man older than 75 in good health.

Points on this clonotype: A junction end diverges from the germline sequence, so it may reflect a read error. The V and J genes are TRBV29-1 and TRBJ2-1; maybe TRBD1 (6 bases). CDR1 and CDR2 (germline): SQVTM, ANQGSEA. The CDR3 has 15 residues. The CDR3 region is CSVEGGQGAYNERFF. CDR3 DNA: TGCAGCGTTGAAGGGGGGCAAGGAGCCTACAATGAGCGGTTCTTC.

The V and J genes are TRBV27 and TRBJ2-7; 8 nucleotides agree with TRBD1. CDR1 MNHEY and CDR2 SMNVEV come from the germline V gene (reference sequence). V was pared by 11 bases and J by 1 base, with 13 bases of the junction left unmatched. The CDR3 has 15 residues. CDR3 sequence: CASTSGTGRSYEQYF. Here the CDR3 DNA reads TGTGCCTCAACCTCCGGGACAGGAAGATCCTACGAGCAGTACTTC.

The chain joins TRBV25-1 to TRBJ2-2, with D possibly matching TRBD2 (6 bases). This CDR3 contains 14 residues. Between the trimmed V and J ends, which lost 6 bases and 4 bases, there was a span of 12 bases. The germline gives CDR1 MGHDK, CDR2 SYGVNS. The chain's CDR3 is CASRRGGTTGELFF. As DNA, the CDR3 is TGTGCCAGCAGGCGCGGCGGGACCACCGGGGAGCTGTTTTTT.

The CDR3 loop is CASSNTGFYGYTF. In DNA, the CDR3 is TGTGCCAGCAGCAACACAGGGTTCTATGGCTACACCTTC. V is TRBV6-5 and J is TRBJ1-2; D possibly corresponds to TRBD1 (6 bases). This CDR3 region has 13 residues. Looked up from germline, CDR1 is MNHEY and CDR2 is SVGAGI. The V end was cut by 6 bases, the J end by 4 bases, with 12 bases between.

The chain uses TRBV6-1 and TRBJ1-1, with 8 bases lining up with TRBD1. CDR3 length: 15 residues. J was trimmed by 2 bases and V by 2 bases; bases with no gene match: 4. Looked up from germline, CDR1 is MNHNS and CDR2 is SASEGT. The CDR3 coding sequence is TGTGCCAGCAGTGAACAAACAGGGGGTAACACTGAAGCTTTCTTT. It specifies CASSEQTGGNTEAFF.

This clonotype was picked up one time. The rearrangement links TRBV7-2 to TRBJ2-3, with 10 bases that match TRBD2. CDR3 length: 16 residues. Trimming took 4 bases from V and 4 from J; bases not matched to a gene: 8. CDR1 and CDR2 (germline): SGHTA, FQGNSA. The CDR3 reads CASSYLPSGRADTQYF. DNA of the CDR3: TGTGCCAGCAGCTACCTCCCCAGCGGGAGGGCAGATACGCAGTATTTT.

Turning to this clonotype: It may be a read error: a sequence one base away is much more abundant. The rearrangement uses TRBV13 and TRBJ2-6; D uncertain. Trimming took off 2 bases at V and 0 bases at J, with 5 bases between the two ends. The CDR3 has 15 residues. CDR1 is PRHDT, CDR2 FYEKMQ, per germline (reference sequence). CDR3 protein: CASSLWSSGANVLTF. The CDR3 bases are TGTGCCAGCAGCTTATGGAGCTCTGGGGCCAACGTCCTGACTTTC.

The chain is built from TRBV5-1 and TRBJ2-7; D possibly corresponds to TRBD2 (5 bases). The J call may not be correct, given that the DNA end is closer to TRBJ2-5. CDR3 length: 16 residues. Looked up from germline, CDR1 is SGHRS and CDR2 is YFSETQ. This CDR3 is CASSLDFVGARGTQYF. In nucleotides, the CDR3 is TGCGCCAGCAGCTTGGACTTTGTGGGAGCCAGAGGGACCCAGTACTTC.

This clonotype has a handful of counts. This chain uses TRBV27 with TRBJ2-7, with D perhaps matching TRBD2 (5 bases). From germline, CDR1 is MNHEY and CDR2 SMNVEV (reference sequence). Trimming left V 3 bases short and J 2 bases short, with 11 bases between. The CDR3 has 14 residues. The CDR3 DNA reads TGTGCCAGCAGTTTGCGGACTCCAACCTACGAGCAGTACTTC. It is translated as CASSLRTPTYEQYF.

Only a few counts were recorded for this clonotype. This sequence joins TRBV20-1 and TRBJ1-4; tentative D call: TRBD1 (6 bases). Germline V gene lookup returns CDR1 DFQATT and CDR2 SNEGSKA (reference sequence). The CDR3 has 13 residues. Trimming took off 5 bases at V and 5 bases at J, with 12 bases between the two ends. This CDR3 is CSASGGGNEKLFF. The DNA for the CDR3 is TGCAGTGCTTCCGGGGGGGGCAATGAAAAACTGTTTTTT.

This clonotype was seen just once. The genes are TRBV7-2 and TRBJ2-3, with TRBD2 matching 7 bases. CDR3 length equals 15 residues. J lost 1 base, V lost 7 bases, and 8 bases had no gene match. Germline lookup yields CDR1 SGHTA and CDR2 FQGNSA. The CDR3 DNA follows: TGTGCCAGCATCCTCGGACTAGAGGGCACAGATACGCAGTATTTT. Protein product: CASILGLEGTDTQYF. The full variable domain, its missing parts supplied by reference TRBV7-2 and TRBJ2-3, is GAGVSQSPSNKVTEKGKDVELRCDPISGHTALYWYRQSLGQGLEFLIYFQGNSAPDKSGLPSDRFSAERTGGSVSTLTIQRTQQEDSAVYLCASILGLEGTDTQYFGPGTRLTVL.

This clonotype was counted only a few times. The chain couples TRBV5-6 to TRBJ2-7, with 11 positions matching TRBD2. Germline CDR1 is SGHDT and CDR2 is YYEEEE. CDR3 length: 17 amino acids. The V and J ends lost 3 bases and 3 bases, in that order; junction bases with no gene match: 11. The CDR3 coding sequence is TGTGCCAGCAGCTATCTTAGCGGGAGGGTTGATATCTACGAGCAGTACTTC. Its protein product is CASSYLSGRVDIYEQYF.

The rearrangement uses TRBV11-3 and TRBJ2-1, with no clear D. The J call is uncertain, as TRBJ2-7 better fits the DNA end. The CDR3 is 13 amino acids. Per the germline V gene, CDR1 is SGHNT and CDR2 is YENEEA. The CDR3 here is CASSFGRYNEQYF. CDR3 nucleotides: TGTGCCAGCAGCTTCGGCAGATACAATGAGCAGTACTTC.

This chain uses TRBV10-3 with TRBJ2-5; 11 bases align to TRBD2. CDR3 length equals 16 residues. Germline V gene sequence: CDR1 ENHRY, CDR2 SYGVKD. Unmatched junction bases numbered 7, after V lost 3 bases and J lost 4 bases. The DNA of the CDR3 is TGTGCCATCAGTGATACTAGCGGGAGTCTTGGAGAGACCCAGTACTTC. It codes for CAISDTSGSLGETQYF.